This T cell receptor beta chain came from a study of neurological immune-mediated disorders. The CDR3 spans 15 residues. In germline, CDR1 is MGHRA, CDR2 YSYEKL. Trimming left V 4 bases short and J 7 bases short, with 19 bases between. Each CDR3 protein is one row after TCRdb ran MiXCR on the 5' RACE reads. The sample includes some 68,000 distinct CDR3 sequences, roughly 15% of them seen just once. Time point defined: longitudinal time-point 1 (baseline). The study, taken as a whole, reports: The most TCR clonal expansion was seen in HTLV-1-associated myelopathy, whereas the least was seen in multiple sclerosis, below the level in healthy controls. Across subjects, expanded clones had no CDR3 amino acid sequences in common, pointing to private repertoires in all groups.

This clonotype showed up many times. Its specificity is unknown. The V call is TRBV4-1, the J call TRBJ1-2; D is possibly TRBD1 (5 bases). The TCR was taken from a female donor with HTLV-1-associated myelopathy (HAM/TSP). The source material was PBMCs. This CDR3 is CASSPRGGDSRGYTF. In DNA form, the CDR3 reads TGCGCCAGCAGCCCCCGCGGGGGAGATTCACGTGGCTACACCTTC.